What follows describes a single T cell receptor (beta chain). The PCR was carried out with 60 Vbeta primers and 13 Jbeta primers. Using immunoSEQ multiplex PCR, the repertoire was profiled, and TCRdb retains in-frame clones only, with some absent. Of 150,000 to 200,000 clones in the sample, about 77% were seen once. This entry is derived from a study of cytomegalovirus exposure and HLA in healthy donors. This CDR3 is built from 17 residues. The germline V gene has CDR1 SEHNR and CDR2 FQNEAQ (reference sequence). The J segment lost 6 bases and the V segment lost 2 bases, leaving 12 bases of the junction unmatched.

The sequenced material came from PBMCs. This chain joins TRBV7-9 and TRBJ2-1; 8 bases are shared with TRBD1. This receptor was identified in a man aged 55 to 69 in good health and CMV-seronegative. CDR3 in amino acids: CASSLLGSGDRSNEQFF. CDR3 DNA sequence: TGTGCCAGCAGCTTATTAGGGTCGGGGGACAGGTCCAATGAGCAGTTCTTC.